This T cell receptor (beta chain) is drawn from a study of PD-1 blockade in classical Hodgkin lymphoma. The time point was: cycle 4 day 1 (C4D1), after more than five weeks of nivolumab. All the patients suffered relapse after autologous stem cell transplantation, and brentuximab vedotin exposure differed. The CDR3 runs 14 residues. Libraries were prepared by immunoSEQ multiplex PCR; TCRdb keeps only in-frame clonotypes and omits some of them. Of roughly 49,000 clones detected, around 91% appear once; the ten largest clones hold about 14%. The material sequenced was peripheral blood mononuclear cells (PBMCs), taken before the fourth cycle of nivolumab. The source is a human donor with classical Hodgkin lymphoma. The chain uses TRBV12-1 and TRBJ2-7; the table's D call of TRBD2 was not tested on the DNA. TRBV12-1 is tagged as a pseudogene. The CDR3 coding sequence is TGTGCCAGCACCAAAGGGAGGTACCCCTACGAGCAGTACTTC. Encoded protein: CASTKGRYPYEQYF.